This T cell receptor beta chain was captured in a study of shared T cell receptors in the human thymus. V was pared by 4 bases and J by 2 bases, with 11 bases between. The CDR3 contains 14 residues. Germline V gene lookup returns CDR1 SGHDN and CDR2 FVKESK. Using immunoSEQ multiplex PCR, the repertoire was profiled, and TCRdb retains in-frame clones only, with some absent. Of 720,000 or so clones listed, 70% to 90% are singletons. The data were also submitted as part of a second study, on human thymus T cells.

Sequenced: thymocytes. The receptor comes from a girl under two years old with a congenital heart defect. The chain joins TRBV14 to TRBJ2-5, with D maybe TRBD1 (6 bases). The CDR3 reads CASSPPDRQETQYF. CDR3 nucleotides: TGTGCCAGCAGCCCACCTGACAGGCAAGAGACCCAGTACTTC.